This paragraph reports one T cell receptor beta chain. Antigen: not known. Terminally differentiated effector memory CD45RA+ cells were excluded from the naive CD8 cells, which were CD45RO-negative and positively selected for CCR7. J was trimmed by 2 bases and V by 7 bases; bases with no gene match: 6. Germline-derived CDR1 and CDR2 are MGHDK and SYGVNS. This CDR3 is 15 amino acids long. The data are from a study of shared clonotypes between healthy human individuals. Study-level information: Each donor contributed plates that comprised three CD4 naive, three CD4 memory, two CD8 naive and one CD8 memory.

Study-wide results and caveats: The study found lower generation probabilities in non-shared clonotypes than in those shared by all four donors. Naive CD4 clonotypes were shared across a handful of donors at roughly 5.5%.

Profiled with immunoSEQ multiplex PCR; TCRdb holds only in-frame clones, not every one. This sample has about 1.9 million clones, with 93% found just once. This receptor was taken from a man between 18 and 29 years old in good health. Some clones in this sample may be carry-over from other donors' samples. This rearrangement joins TRBV25-1 to TRBJ2-7; TRBD2 matches 12 bases. Sequencing input: naive CD8+ T cells from PBMCs. This CDR3 is CASTGLAGFTYEQYF. CDR3 DNA sequence: TGTGCCAGCACTGGACTAGCGGGATTCACCTACGAGCAGTACTTC.